This T cell receptor (beta chain) was captured in a study of blood T cell repertoires in COVID-19. On the study more broadly: T cells, B-cell-depleted T cells, or PBMCs provided the cDNA or gDNA that served as material.

Researchers sorted participants into cohorts using their self-reported clinical history. Authors' analysis steps: From reference gene primer amplification, estimates of nucleated cell counts were derived. Sequencing was performed with immunoSEQ multiplex PCR; in TCRdb, only in-frame clones are kept and a portion is missing. The V and J calls and clone size were taken over from that table, and D and trimming were inferred from the DNA. Among more than 200,000 clones, around 90% were seen once, and the ten largest hold roughly 1.6%. Per germline, CDR1 MRHNA and CDR2 SNTAGT. The CDR3 covers 15 residues. Trimming stripped 0 bases from V and 9 bases from J, with 17 bases between.

The rearrangement uses TRBV6-4 and TRBJ1-1; no firm D call. What was sequenced was PBMCs or T cells enriched from blood (not recorded which). This TCR derives from a woman aged 45 to 65 who had recovered from COVID-19. CDR3 in amino acids: CASSDSMTSSSKAFF. The CDR3 DNA sequence: TGTGCCAGCAGTGACTCAATGACATCCAGCTCTAAAGCTTTCTTT.